A single sample is the source of the 28 T cell receptor beta chains below, sequenced in a study of beta chain features in type 1 diabetes. Study findings and constraints: There was a moderate but significant shortening of TCRB CDR3s in all four CD4+ subsets of Type 1 diabetes patients.

The isolated RNA, all of it, was reverse transcribed, so expressed TCRB transcripts were what got sequenced. Assay: immunoSEQ multiplex PCR; the TCRdb copy retains only in-frame clones and omits some. Here the sample spans around 130,000 clones, around 9% being singletons. Antigens of these TCRs are unknown. Material for sequencing was central memory CD4+ T cells from blood. The receptors shown here come from a man aged 25-40 years with type 1 diabetes.

This chain joins TRBV4-2 and TRBJ1-2, with TRBD1 matching 7 bases. There are 16 residues in the CDR3. V shed 0 bases and J 4 bases; nucleotides not matched to a gene: 8. Germline V gene sequence: CDR1 LGHNA, CDR2 YNFKEQ. CDR3 protein: CASSQEDRVGSYGYTF. The CDR3 DNA reads TGTGCCAGCAGCCAAGAAGACAGGGTCGGGAGCTATGGCTACACCTTC.

This clone has a handful of counts. This sequence joins TRBV28 and TRBJ2-1, with D maybe TRBD1 (5 bases). Germline V lookup: CDR1 MDHEN, CDR2 SYDVKM. CDR3 size: 16 residues. The V end was cut by 5 bases, the J end by 0 bases, with 14 bases between. The CDR3 nucleotides are TGTGCCAGCAGTGCACAGGTTCTTAGCTCCTACAATGAGCAGTTCTTC. Protein product: CASSAQVLSSYNEQFF.

This clone appeared a few times. This chain links TRBV7-8 with TRBJ2-3, with D perhaps matching TRBD2 (5 bases). The germline gives CDR1 SGHVS, CDR2 FQNEAQ. Deletions cut 5 bases from V and 1 base from J, with 16 bases between. The CDR3 consists of 16 residues. The CDR3 region has the DNA TGTGCCAGCAGCCAAGAGGCCCTAGCCGGCACAGATACGCAGTATTTT. Amino acids: CASSQEALAGTDTQYF.

A few counts support this clone. The V call is TRBV30, the J call TRBJ1-5; 7 bases line up with TRBD1. Per germline, CDR1 GTSNPN and CDR2 SVGIG (reference sequence). The ends lost 0 bases at V and 0 bases at J; junction bases unmatched: 2. The CDR3 extends over 15 amino acids. Here the CDR3 reads CAWSVGGNSNQPQHF. The CDR3 coding sequence is TGTGCCTGGAGTGTAGGGGGCAATAGCAATCAGCCCCAGCATTTT.

The chain couples TRBV5-4 to TRBJ2-5, with D possibly matching TRBD2 (6 bases). This CDR3 comprises 15 residues. CDR1 SGHNT and CDR2 YYREEE come from the germline V gene (reference sequence). V gave up 1 base and J gave up 1 base, with 11 bases separating them. DNA for the CDR3: TGTGCCAGCAGCTTGCTGTGGGGGGTCCAAGAGACCCAGTACTTC. It codes for CASSLLWGVQETQYF.

This clone was seen more than once but under ten times. The chain recombines TRBV5-1 with TRBJ1-6, with a weak D call TRBD1 (6 bases). Germline CDR1 is SGHRS and CDR2 is YFSETQ. V lost 4 bases to trimming and J lost 6 bases, with 8 bases between them. There are 13 residues in the CDR3. This CDR3 reads CASSPDSNSPLHF. CDR3 coding DNA: TGCGCCAGCAGCCCGGACAGTAATTCACCCCTCCACTTT.

The chain uses TRBV28 and TRBJ2-3, with 10 bases fitting TRBD1. The germline CDR1 and CDR2 sequences are MDHEN and SYDVKM. CDR3 size: 16 residues. With 1 base clipped from V and 5 bases from J, the junction kept 6 bases outside the gene matches. The CDR3 here is CASSLSDRGKGDTQYF. CDR3 bases: TGTGCCAGCAGTTTATCGGACAGGGGGAAAGGAGATACGCAGTATTTT. Filled out from reference TRBV28 and TRBJ2-3, the complete variable domain reads DVKVTQSSRYLVKRTGEKVFLECVQDMDHENMFWYRQDPGLGLRLIYFSYDVKMKEKGDIPEGYSVSREKKERFSLILESASTNQTSMYLCASSLSDRGKGDTQYFGPGTRLTVL.

This clone appeared a few times. V usage is TRBV4-3 and J usage is TRBJ2-3, with TRBD2 as a possible D gene (6 bases). Germline lookup yields CDR1 LGHNA and CDR2 YSLEER. V dropped 2 bases and J dropped 5 bases, with 14 bases sitting between them. There are 15 residues in the CDR3. The CDR3 region is CASSQQTPGVDTQYF. The CDR3 DNA reads TGCGCCAGCAGCCAACAAACCCCGGGAGTAGATACGCAGTATTTT.

The chain links TRBV30 to TRBJ2-3; 11 nucleotides align to TRBD2. The J segment lost 2 bases and the V segment lost 5 bases, leaving 6 bases of the junction unmatched. The CDR3 is made up of 15 amino acids. CDR1 GTSNPN and CDR2 SVGIG come from the germline V gene (reference sequence). The CDR3 DNA reads as TGTGCCTGGGGCCTTAGCGGGGGGGCCACAGATACGCAGTATTTT. Its translation is CAWGLSGGATDTQYF.

This clone was seen a handful of times. The rearrangement links TRBV7-2 to TRBJ2-3, with a weak D call TRBD2 (5 bases). The germline V and J ends were trimmed by 4 bases and 14 bases, with 22 bases remaining between them. The CDR3 consists of 14 residues. Germline-derived CDR1 and CDR2 are SGHTA and FQGNSA. In DNA form, the CDR3 reads TGTGCCAGCAGCTCCCGTACCATCCTAGCCTCTCCGTATTTT. Translation: CASSSRTILASPYF.

This clone was detected a few times. The rearrangement joins TRBV11-2 to TRBJ2-2; 7 nucleotides match TRBD2. The V gene's germline CDR1 is SGHAT and CDR2 FQNNGV. This CDR3 has 13 residues. The J segment lost 7 bases and the V segment lost 3 bases, leaving 2 bases of the junction unmatched. CDR3 in amino acids: CASSFGGNGELFF. The CDR3 DNA reads TGTGCCAGCAGCTTCGGGGGGAACGGGGAGCTGTTTTTT.

This clone came up a few times. The rearrangement uses TRBV2 and TRBJ2-5; TRBD2 is a possible D gene (5 bases). Germline V gene data show CDR1 as SNHLY and CDR2 as FYNNEI. The CDR3 has 13 residues. Trimming left V 3 bases short and J 2 bases short, with 7 bases between. The CDR3 is CASSDRGQETQYF. The CDR3 coding sequence is TGTGCCAGCAGTGATAGAGGGCAAGAGACCCAGTACTTC.

The V gene is TRBV30, the J gene TRBJ2-3, with TRBD1 as a possible D gene (5 bases). The CDR3 loop spans 14 amino acids. From germline, CDR1 is GTSNPN and CDR2 SVGIG (reference sequence). V gave up 0 bases and J gave up 6 bases, with 13 bases separating them. Here the CDR3 reads CAWSVGSGWDTQYF. The CDR3 nucleotides are TGTGCCTGGAGTGTAGGGTCAGGGTGGGATACGCAGTATTTT.

This clone was observed a handful of times. The chain joins TRBV30 to TRBJ1-2; a weak D match, TRBD1 (5 bases). The V gene lost 1 base and the J gene lost 6 bases, with 9 bases spanning the gap. Per germline, CDR1 GTSNPN and CDR2 SVGIG (reference sequence). The CDR3 loop spans 12 amino acids. The CDR3 protein is CAWSAQANGYTF. CDR3 nucleotide sequence: TGTGCCTGGAGTGCACAGGCTAATGGCTACACCTTC.

This clone was counted between two and nine times. This chain uses TRBV28 with TRBJ1-1; unclear D gene. The CDR3 extends over 13 amino acids. V lost 5 bases to trimming and J lost 4 bases, with 11 bases between them. The germline V gene encodes CDR1 MDHEN and CDR2 SYDVKM. CDR3: CASSDARGTEAFF. CDR3 coding DNA: TGTGCCAGCAGTGACGCTCGGGGCACTGAAGCTTTCTTT.

At least ten counts were recorded for this clone. This chain links TRBV18 with TRBJ1-5; 9 bases match TRBD1. The J segment lost 4 bases and the V segment lost 4 bases, leaving 5 bases of the junction unmatched. This CDR3 region has 15 residues. Germline V gene data show CDR1 as KGHSH and CDR2 as LQKENI. The DNA for the CDR3 is TGTGCCAGCTCACTCTCGGGACAGGGAAATCAGCCCCAGCATTTT. Protein product: CASSLSGQGNQPQHF.

Remarks on this clone: Germline and junction disagree at one end, which may indicate a read error. The CDR3 is CSARGAGAEGF. CDR3 sequence (DNA): TGCAGTGCTAGGGGAGCGGGGGCGGAGGGCTTC. V and J are TRBV20-1 and TRBJ1-2; possible D gene TRBD1, 6 bases. Germline V gene sequence: CDR1 DFQATT, CDR2 SNEGSKA (reference sequence). CDR3 length: 11 amino acids.

This clone turned up a few times. This sequence joins TRBV6-5 and TRBJ1-5; D is perhaps TRBD1 (6 bases). This CDR3 comprises 13 residues. Deletions cut 6 bases from V and 3 bases from J, with 9 bases between. The germline CDR1 and CDR2 sequences are MNHEY and SVGAGI. The CDR3 reads CASRDSSNQPQHF. The CDR3 DNA sequence: TGTGCCAGCAGGGACAGTTCCAATCAGCCCCAGCATTTT.

This clone was seen a handful of times. This may be a read error, as it is one base from a much larger clone. The same CDR3 is also encoded by other DNA sequences in this sample. V gene TRBV6-5 combines with J gene TRBJ1-6, with 9 positions matching TRBD1. The CDR3 totals 15 residues. The V gene's germline CDR1 is MNHEY and CDR2 SVGAGI. The trim removed 0 bases at V and 8 bases at J, leaving 2 bases unmatched. The CDR3 bases are TGTGCCAGCAGTTACTCTAGGACAGGGGATTCACCCCTCCACTTT. Translation: CASSYSRTGDSPLHF.

This clone was seen more than once but under ten times. The rearrangement joins TRBV9 to TRBJ1-3, with a tentative D call TRBD1 (5 bases). The V end lost 3 bases, the J end lost 0 bases, and 10 bases lay between the germline ends. The CDR3 contains 15 residues. The V gene's germline CDR1 is SGDLS and CDR2 YYNGEE. The chain's CDR3 is CASSADSHSGNTIYF. The CDR3 region has the DNA TGTGCCAGCAGCGCCGACAGTCACTCTGGAAACACCATATATTTT. Together with reference TRBV9 and TRBJ1-3, the CDR3 gives the full variable domain: DSGVTQTPKHLITATGQRVTLRCSPRSGDLSVYWYQQSLDQGLQFLIQYYNGEERAKGNILERFSAQQFPDLHSELNLSSLELGDSALYFCASSADSHSGNTIYFGEGSWLTVV.

This clone has just a few counts. The V and J genes are TRBV5-6 and TRBJ2-5; the match to TRBD1 covers 8 bases. Germline V gene data show CDR1 as SGHDT and CDR2 as YYEEEE. Losses at the gene ends were 9 bases for V and 9 bases for J; bases not matched to a gene: 16. This CDR3 comprises 14 residues. The DNA for the CDR3 is TGTGCCACCGCCCCTGGGACAGGCCCAAAGGCCCAGTACTTC. This gives the protein CATAPGTGPKAQYF.

This clone has a handful of counts. The chain carries TRBV11-2 and TRBJ2-5; TRBD2 aligns across 10 bases. Germline V gives CDR1 SGHAT, CDR2 FQNNGV. V shed 3 bases, J shed 5 bases, and the junction held 6 bases outside the gene matches. The CDR3 length is 15 residues. CDR3 coding DNA: TGTGCCAGCAGCTTCCTAGCGGGGGTCGGGGAGACCCAGTACTTC. Its protein is CASSFLAGVGETQYF.

This clone was detected a few times. Sequence at one end of the junction differs from germline and may be a read error. The rearrangement links TRBV7-3 to TRBJ2-7; the D gene is possibly TRBD2 (6 bases). CDR1 and CDR2 from the germline V gene are SGHTA and FQGTGA. The CDR3 covers 13 residues. This CDR3 reads CASSLGGWDPQDF. In DNA, the CDR3 is TGTGCCAGCAGCTTAGGGGGGTGGGACCCCCAGGACTTC.

The rearrangement links TRBV21-1 to TRBJ2-4; TRBD2, the table's D call, was not compared with the DNA. TRBV21-1 has pseudogene status. CDR3 length equals 13 residues. CDR3 protein: CASKSGAKNIQYF. CDR3 bases: TGTGCCAGCAAGAGCGGGGCTAAAAACATTCAGTACTTC.

This clone was counted only a few times. The chain has TRBV5-1 and TRBJ2-7; weak D call: TRBD2 (5 bases). The germline CDR1 and CDR2 sequences are SGHRS and YFSETQ. The length of the CDR3 is 17 residues. Between the trimmed V and J ends, which lost 0 bases and 0 bases, there was a span of 16 bases. The DNA for the CDR3 is TGCGCCAGCAGCTTGGGCCCCCCGGGGAGTGCCTCCTACGAGCAGTACTTC. This sequence encodes CASSLGPPGSASYEQYF. The complete variable domain, with remaining parts taken from reference TRBV5-1 and TRBJ2-7, reads KAGVTQTPRYLIKTRGQQVTLSCSPISGHRSVSWYQQTPGQGLQFLFEYFSETQRNKGNFPGRFSGRQFSNSRSEMNVSTLELGDSALYLCASSLGPPGSASYEQYFGPGTRLTVT.

Only a few counts were recorded for this clone. The rearrangement uses TRBV11-2 and TRBJ2-2, with D possibly being TRBD1 (6 bases). The CDR3 has 15 amino acids. Germline-derived CDR1 and CDR2 are SGHAT and FQNNGV. V was pared by 2 bases and J by 4 bases, with 11 bases between. The CDR3 nucleotides are TGTGCCAGCAGCTTAAGGGACAAACGCACCGGGGAGCTGTTTTTT. This gives the protein CASSLRDKRTGELFF.

The table lists this clone with a few counts. V gene TRBV7-8 combines with J gene TRBJ1-1; D is possibly TRBD1 (5 bases). Germline-derived CDR1 and CDR2 are SGHVS and FQNEAQ. The CDR3 contains 13 residues. Trimming pared 7 bases from V and 1 base from J, leaving 10 bases between. CDR3 nucleotides: TGTGCCAGCACCAGACAGAGGAACACTGAAGCTTTCTTT. Translating it yields CASTRQRNTEAFF.

This clone was seen a few times. The J gene is TRBJ1-4, the V gene TRBV5-1; tentatively, D is TRBD1 (6 bases). The CDR3 covers 13 residues. Germline CDR1 reads SGHRS; CDR2 reads YFSETQ. V gave up 4 bases and J gave up 6 bases, with 10 bases separating them. The CDR3 DNA follows: TGCGCCAGCAGCGGAGGGGGGGATGAAAAACTGTTTTTT. Translating gives CASSGGGDEKLFF.